What follows describes a single TCR beta chain. What antigen it recognizes has not been identified. The input lacks base qualities; no much larger clone sits a single base away. The record originates from a study of blood T cell repertoires in COVID-19 (dated by TCRdb to about 2020). In terms of the full investigation: Samples covering the acute and convalescent phases of COVID-19 were provided by collaborators in the United States, Italy and Spain. The material from the prospective study consisted of cDNA or gDNA derived from T cells, B-cell-depleted T cells, or PBMCs. Deeply sampled blood TCRbeta repertoires from subjects exposed to, actively infected with, or recovered from COVID-19 were included in the dataset. The repertoires were released in a freely available public database intended as a resource for research on the immune response to SARS-CoV-2. Samples were obtained from the ongoing ImmuneRACE study (first 160 participants) and from 1,000 to 1,500 subjects provided by 6 global collaborators. Nearly every sample came with metadata listing a de-identified subject ID, COVID-19 status, age in years and sex. HLA class I and class II types, where available, came from metadata supplied by the sample provider rather than from assay-based typing.

Per the germline V gene, SNHLY is the CDR1 and FYNNEI is the CDR2. Here V drops 8 bases and J drops 3 bases, and the junction holds 12 bases not matched to any gene. Including the terminal cysteine and phenylalanine, the CDR3 comprises 15 residues. Only CDR3 DNA is held: 45 bases, read in frame from base 1. Another Seattle source contributed samples from volunteer blood donors who had recovered from COVID-19. Whole blood was collected in K2EDTA tubes by collaborating institutions according to the institutions' own protocols. For TCRbeta analysis, collaborators shipped samples as frozen whole blood, isolated PBMCs, or DNA extracted from either of those sample types. TCRbeta CDR3 regions were amplified from genomic DNA using the immunoSEQ Assay, a bias-controlled multiplex PCR. Concerning the study's data processing: Nucleated cell counts per sample were estimated from amplification of reference gene primers within the assay. Sequence reads were collapsed and filtered to measure the absolute abundance of every unique TCRbeta CDR3 rearrangement. Productive Simpson clonality was computed per sample as the square root of Simpson's diversity index over productive rearrangements. In TCRdb, the immuneACCESS table is reduced to in-frame sequences with V and J assigned. These tables do not hold every clone; where another copy was compared, an unresolved V gene accounts for under half, and the others remain unexplained. The V and J calls and clone size are taken from that table; D and trimming were inferred from the DNA. The sample table records about 300,000 clones; roughly four fifths of these occur just once. The ten most abundant clones make up 7.5% to 10% of the sample.

Beyond this particular receptor, the publication reports: Clinical and demographic metadata were provided uncurated, with the amount varying by source and participant.

The sequenced sample was peripheral blood. The chain links TRBV2 with TRBJ2-7; 8 nucleotides in the junction match TRBD1. The receptor was derived from a woman between 50 and 59 years old who had recovered from COVID-19. Here the CDR3 is given as CASVSKTGGLYEQYF. The nucleotide sequence is given as TGTGCCAGCGTCAGCAAAACAGGGGGTCTCTACGAGCAGTACTTC. Where the CDR3 stops, the reference TRBV2 and TRBJ2-7 genes take over; the full variable domain is EPEVTQTPSHQVTQMGQEVILRCVPISNHLYFYWYRQILGQKVEFLVSFYNNEISEKSEIFDDQFSVERPDGSNFTLKIRSTKLEDSAMYFCASVSKTGGLYEQYFGPGTRLTVT.